This T cell receptor beta chain was captured in a study of blood T cell repertoires in COVID-19. Concerning this clone: Its ends do not fully match the called genes, so a read error is possible.

There are 16 residues in the CDR3. CDR1 and CDR2 from the germline V gene are SSHAT and FNYEAQ (reference sequence). Libraries were prepared by immunoSEQ multiplex PCR; TCRdb keeps only in-frame clonotypes and omits some of them. This table holds 160,000 or so clones, more than 80% found once. J is TRBJ2-3 and V is TRBV7-7, with TRBD1 as a possible D gene (5 bases). The sequenced sample was peripheral blood. The source of this sequence is a middle-aged woman with acute or convalescent COVID-19. CDR3 nucleotide sequence: TGTGCTAGCAGCCAAACCCAGGGCAGCTCCACAGATACGCAGTATTTT. Amino acid sequence: CASSQTQGSSTDTQYF.